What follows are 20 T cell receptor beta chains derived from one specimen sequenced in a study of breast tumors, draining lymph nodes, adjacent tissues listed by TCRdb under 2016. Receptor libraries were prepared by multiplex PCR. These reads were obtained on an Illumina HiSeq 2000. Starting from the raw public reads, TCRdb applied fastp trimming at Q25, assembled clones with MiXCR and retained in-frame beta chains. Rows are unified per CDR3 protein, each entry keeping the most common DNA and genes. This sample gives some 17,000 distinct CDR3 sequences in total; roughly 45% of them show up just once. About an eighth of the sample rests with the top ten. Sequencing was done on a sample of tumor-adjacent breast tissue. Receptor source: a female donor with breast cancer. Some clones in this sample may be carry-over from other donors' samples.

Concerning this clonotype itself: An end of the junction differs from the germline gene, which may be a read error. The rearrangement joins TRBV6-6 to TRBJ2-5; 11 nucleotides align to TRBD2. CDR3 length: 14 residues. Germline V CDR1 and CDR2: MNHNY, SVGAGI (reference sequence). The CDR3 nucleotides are TGTGCCAGCAGTTACTTGGGACTAGCGGAGAACCAGTACTTC. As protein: CASSYLGLAENQYF.

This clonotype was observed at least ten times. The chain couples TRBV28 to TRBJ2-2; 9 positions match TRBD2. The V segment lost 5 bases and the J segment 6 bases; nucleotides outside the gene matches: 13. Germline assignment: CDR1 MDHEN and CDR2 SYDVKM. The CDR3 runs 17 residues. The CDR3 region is CASSAAAGGVIAGELFF. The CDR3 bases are TGTGCCAGCAGTGCCGCGGCGGGAGGGGTTATCGCCGGGGAGCTGTTTTTT.

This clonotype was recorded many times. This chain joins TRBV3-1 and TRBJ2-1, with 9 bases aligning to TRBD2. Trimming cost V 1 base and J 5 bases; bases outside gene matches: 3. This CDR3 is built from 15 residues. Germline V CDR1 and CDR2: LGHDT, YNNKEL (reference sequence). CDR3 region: CASSQGPSGNNEQFF. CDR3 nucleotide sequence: TGTGCCAGCAGCCAAGGGCCTAGCGGGAACAATGAGCAGTTCTTC.

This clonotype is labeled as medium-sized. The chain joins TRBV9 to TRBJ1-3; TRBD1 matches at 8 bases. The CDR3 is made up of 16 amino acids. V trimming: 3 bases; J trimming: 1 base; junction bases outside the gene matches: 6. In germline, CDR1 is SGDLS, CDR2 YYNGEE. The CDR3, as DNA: TGTGCCAGCAGCGCCTTGGACAGGGTATCTGGAAACACCATATATTTT. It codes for CASSALDRVSGNTIYF.

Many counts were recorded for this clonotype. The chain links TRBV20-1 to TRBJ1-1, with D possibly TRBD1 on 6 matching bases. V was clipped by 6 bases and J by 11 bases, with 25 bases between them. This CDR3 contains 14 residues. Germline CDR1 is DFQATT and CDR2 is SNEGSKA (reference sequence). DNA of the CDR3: TGCAGTGCCTCATCGGGGGGGGCGGCAAGGGACGCTTTCTTT. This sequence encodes CSASSGGAARDAFF.

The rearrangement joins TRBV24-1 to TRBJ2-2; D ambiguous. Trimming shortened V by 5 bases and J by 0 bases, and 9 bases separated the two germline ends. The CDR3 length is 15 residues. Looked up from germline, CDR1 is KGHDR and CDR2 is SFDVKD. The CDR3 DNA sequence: TGTGCCACCAGTGTTGCCAGCGCGAACACCGGGGAGCTGTTTTTT. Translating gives CATSVASANTGELFF.

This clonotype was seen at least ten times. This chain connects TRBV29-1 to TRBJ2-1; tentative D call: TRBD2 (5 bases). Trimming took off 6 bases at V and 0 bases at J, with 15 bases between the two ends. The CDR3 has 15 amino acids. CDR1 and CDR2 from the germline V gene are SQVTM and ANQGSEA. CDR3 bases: TGCAGCGTCGATACGGGAATGAGCTCCTACAATGAGCAGTTCTTC. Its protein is CSVDTGMSSYNEQFF.

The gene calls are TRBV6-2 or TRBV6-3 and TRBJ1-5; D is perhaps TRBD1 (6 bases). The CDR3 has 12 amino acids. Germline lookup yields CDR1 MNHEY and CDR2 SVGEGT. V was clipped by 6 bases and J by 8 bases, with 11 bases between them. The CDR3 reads CASRPQGKPQHF. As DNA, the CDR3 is TGTGCCAGCAGGCCCCAGGGGAAGCCCCAGCATTTT.

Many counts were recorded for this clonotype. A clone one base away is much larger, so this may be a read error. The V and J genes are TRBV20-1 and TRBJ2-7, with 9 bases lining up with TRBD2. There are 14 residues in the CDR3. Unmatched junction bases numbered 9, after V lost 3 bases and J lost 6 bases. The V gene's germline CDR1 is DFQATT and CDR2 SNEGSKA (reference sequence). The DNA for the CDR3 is TGCAGTGCTAGTGCACTAGCGGGTAGGACCGAGCAGTACTTC. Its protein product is CSASALAGRTEQYF.

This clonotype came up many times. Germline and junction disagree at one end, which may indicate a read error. CDR3 region: CASSAGTVNHPQHF. In nucleotides, the CDR3 is TGCGCCAGCAGCGCCGGGACAGTTAATCACCCCCAGCATTTT. The chain combines TRBV5-1 with TRBJ1-5; TRBD1 aligns across 7 bases. The germline CDR1 and CDR2 sequences are SGHRS and YFSETQ. This CDR3 comprises 14 residues. Complete variable domain (other parts from reference TRBV5-1 and TRBJ1-5): KAGVTQTPRYLIKTRGQQVTLSCSPISGHRSVSWYQQTPGQGLQFLFEYFSETQRNKGNFPGRFSGRQFSNSRSEMNVSTLELGDSALYLCASSAGTVNHPQHFGDGTRLSIL.

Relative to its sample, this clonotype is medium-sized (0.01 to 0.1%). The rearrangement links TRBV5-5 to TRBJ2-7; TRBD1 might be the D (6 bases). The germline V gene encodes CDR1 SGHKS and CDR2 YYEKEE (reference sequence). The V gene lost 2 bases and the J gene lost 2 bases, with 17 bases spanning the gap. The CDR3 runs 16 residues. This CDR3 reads CASSLSGGTSTYEQYF. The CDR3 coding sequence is TGTGCCAGCAGCTTATCTGGTGGGACAAGTACCTACGAGCAGTACTTC.

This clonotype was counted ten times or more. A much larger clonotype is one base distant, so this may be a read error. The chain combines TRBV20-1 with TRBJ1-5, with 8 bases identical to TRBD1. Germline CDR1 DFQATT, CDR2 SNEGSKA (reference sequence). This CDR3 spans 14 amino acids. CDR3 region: CSALGQGSNPPQHF. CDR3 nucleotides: TGCAGTGCCCTCGGACAGGGATCCAATCCGCCCCAGCATTTT.

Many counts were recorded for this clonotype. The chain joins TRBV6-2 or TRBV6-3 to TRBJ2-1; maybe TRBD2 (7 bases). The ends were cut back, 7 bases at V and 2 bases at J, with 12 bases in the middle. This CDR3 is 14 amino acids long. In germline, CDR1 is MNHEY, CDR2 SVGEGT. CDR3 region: CASMRGPAYNEQFF. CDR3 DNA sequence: TGTGCCAGCATGCGGGGGCCAGCCTACAATGAGCAGTTCTTC.

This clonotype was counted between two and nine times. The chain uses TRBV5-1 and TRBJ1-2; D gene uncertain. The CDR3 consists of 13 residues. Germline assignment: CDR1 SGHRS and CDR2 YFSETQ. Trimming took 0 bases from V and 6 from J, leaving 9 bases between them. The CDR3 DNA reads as TGCGCCAGCAGCTTGGGATCTATGAATGGCTACACCTTC. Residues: CASSLGSMNGYTF.

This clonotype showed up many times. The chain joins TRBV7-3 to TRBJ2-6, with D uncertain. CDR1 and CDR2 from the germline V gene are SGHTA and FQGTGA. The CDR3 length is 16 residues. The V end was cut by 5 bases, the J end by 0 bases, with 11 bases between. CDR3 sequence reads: CASSRVLGSGANVLTF. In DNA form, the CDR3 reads TGTGCCAGCAGCCGAGTTTTGGGCTCTGGGGCCAACGTCCTGACTTTC.

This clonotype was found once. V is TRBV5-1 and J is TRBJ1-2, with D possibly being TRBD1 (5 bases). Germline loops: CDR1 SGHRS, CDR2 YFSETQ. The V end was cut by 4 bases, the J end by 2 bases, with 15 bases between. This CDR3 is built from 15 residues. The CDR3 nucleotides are TGCGCCAGCAGCATGGACAACCCACGAAACTATGGCTACACCTTC. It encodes CASSMDNPRNYGYTF.

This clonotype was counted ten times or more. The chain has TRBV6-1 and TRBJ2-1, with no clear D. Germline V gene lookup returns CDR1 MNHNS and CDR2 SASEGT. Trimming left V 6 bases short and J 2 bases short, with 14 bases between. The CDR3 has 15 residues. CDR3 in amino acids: CASSLYFSPYNEQFF. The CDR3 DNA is TGTGCCAGCAGCCTCTATTTTTCCCCCTACAATGAGCAGTTCTTC.

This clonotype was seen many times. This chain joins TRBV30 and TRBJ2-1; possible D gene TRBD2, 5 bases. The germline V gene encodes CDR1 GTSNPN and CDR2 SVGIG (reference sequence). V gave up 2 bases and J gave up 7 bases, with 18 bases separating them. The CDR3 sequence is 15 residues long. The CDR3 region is CAWSRSGYLRNEQFF. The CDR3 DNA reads TGTGCCTGGAGTCGAAGCGGCTACCTACGGAATGAGCAGTTCTTC.

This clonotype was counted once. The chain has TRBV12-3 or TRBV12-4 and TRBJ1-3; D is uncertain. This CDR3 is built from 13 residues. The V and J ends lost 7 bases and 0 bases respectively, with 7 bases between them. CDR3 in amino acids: CASTLNSGNTIYF. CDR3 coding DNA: TGTGCCAGCACCCTGAACTCTGGAAACACCATATATTTT.

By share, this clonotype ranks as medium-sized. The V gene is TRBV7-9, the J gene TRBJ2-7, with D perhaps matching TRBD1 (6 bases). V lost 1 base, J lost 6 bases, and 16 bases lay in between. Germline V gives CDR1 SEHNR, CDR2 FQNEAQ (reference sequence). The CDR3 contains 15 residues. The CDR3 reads CASSLGGEGGREQYF. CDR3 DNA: TGTGCCAGCAGCTTAGGAGGGGAAGGGGGACGCGAGCAGTACTTC. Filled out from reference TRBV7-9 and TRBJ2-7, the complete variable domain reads DTGVSQNPRHKITKRGQNVTFRCDPISEHNRLYWYRQTLGQGPEFLTYFQNEAQLEKSRLLSDRFSAERPKGSFSTLEIQRTEQGDSAMYLCASSLGGEGGREQYFGPGTRLTVT.